This TCR beta chain was found in a study of cytomegalovirus exposure and HLA in healthy donors. The study's findings and limits: Later, an analysis found that TCR clusters from the first cohort tended to co-occur in the 90 to 150 validation repertoires.

Libraries were prepared by immunoSEQ multiplex PCR; TCRdb keeps only in-frame clonotypes and omits some of them. The sample has some 240,000 clones; 70% to 90% are singletons. Notes on this clone: No antigen is known for it.

Germline values: CDR1 MNHEY, CDR2 SMNVEV (reference sequence). V lost 0 bases and J lost 3, with 11 bases in between. This CDR3 spans 16 amino acids. The clonotype originates from a woman between 25 and 40 years old in good health and CMV-seropositive. Input material: PBMCs. V is TRBV27 and J is TRBJ2-2; D perhaps matches TRBD1 (7 bases). CDR3 DNA sequence: TGTGCCAGCAGTTTATCCGGGGGACAGTACACCGGGGAGCTGTTTTTT. Protein sequence: CASSLSGGQYTGELFF.